This passage covers 32 T cell receptor beta chains from one sample sequenced in a study of CD8+ T cells in alopecia areata. The treatment here: oral pan-JAK inhibitor, 5-10 mg twice daily. cDNA serving as the sequencing template came from extracted, reverse transcribed RNA. Libraries were prepared by immunoSEQ multiplex PCR; TCRdb keeps only in-frame clonotypes and omits some of them. The sample records about 210,000 clones, less than 65% being singletons. The material sequenced was CD4+ T cells sorted from blood, taken at week 4, from a patient treated with tofacitinib. These receptors originate from a human donor with alopecia areata.

This clone showed up just a few times. Other DNA sequences in this sample translate to the same CDR3. This chain joins TRBV5-4 and TRBJ2-3; D remains ambiguous. The germline V and J ends were trimmed by 0 bases and 4 bases, with 3 bases remaining between them. This CDR3 spans 12 amino acids. Germline assignment: CDR1 SGHNT and CDR2 YYREEE (reference sequence). The CDR3 DNA reads TGTGCCAGCAGCTTGGCGTCAGATACGCAGTATTTT. Translated, it gives CASSLASDTQYF.

The rearrangement joins TRBV10-3 to TRBJ1-6; D may be TRBD1 (5 bases). V was trimmed by 8 bases and J by 9 bases, leaving 14 bases between them. CDR1 is ENHRY, CDR2 SYGVKD, per germline. This CDR3 contains 13 residues. The CDR3 nucleotides are TGTGCCATCGCCCCTCGGGACGTTTCACCCCTCCACTTT. This codes for CAIAPRDVSPLHF.

The chain recombines TRBV5-1 with TRBJ1-2; D call uncertain. The CDR3 loop spans 11 amino acids. The V end lost 5 bases, the J end lost 6 bases, and 8 bases lay between the germline ends. Germline V lookup: CDR1 SGHRS, CDR2 YFSETQ. DNA for the CDR3: TGCGCCAGCAGTGAGCAGGATGGCTACACCTTC. Residues: CASSEQDGYTF.

The CDR3 sequence: CAWSRRIPRNEQFF. CDR3 coding DNA: TGTGCCTGGAGCCGACGGATACCTCGCAATGAGCAGTTCTTC. The chain carries TRBV30 and TRBJ2-1; D not certain. The CDR3 extends over 14 amino acids. V lost 3 bases and J lost 6, with 15 bases in between. Germline CDR1 is GTSNPN and CDR2 is SVGIG (reference sequence).

CDR3 protein: CASSPKGKLAGYEQYF. The CDR3 DNA is TGCGCCAGCAGCCCAAAGGGGAAACTAGCGGGGTACGAGCAGTACTTC. This chain uses TRBV5-1 with TRBJ2-5, with 10 bases fitting TRBD2. The tail of the sequence fits TRBJ2-7 better, so the J call may be wrong. This CDR3 has 16 amino acids. CDR1 is SGHRS, CDR2 YFSETQ, per germline.

Concerning this clone itself: Distinct nucleotide sequences in the sample also encode this CDR3. The chain employs TRBV18 and TRBJ1-1, with D tentatively TRBD1 (6 bases). The CDR3 runs to 13 residues. The germline V and J ends were trimmed by 3 bases and 1 base, with 6 bases remaining between them. Germline V CDR1 and CDR2: KGHSH, LQKENI. The CDR3 region is CASSPGQNTEAFF. The CDR3 DNA reads as TGTGCCAGCTCACCGGGACAGAACACTGAAGCTTTCTTT.

A few counts support this clone. The V and J genes are TRBV19 and TRBJ1-2; 7 bases line up with TRBD1. V gave up 11 bases and J gave up 8 bases; unmatched junction bases: 14. Per germline, CDR1 LNHDA and CDR2 SQIVND (reference sequence). The CDR3 spans 13 residues. CDR3 loop: CAGLGEGAQGYTF. For the CDR3, the DNA is TGTGCCGGCCTTGGTGAGGGGGCGCAAGGCTACACCTTC.

A remark on this clone: Other DNA variants within this sample encode the same CDR3. V is TRBV29-1 and J is TRBJ1-1, with a tentative D call TRBD1 (5 bases). Looked up from germline, CDR1 is SQVTM and CDR2 is ANQGSEA. Between the trimmed V and J ends, which lost 4 bases and 5 bases, there was a span of 5 bases. The CDR3 has 10 amino acids. CDR3 amino acids: CSVGGTEAFF. The CDR3 nucleotides read TGCAGCGTTGGGGGGACTGAAGCTTTCTTT.

This clone was seen a few times. This sequence joins TRBV6-6 and TRBJ1-2; 10 bases are a match to TRBD1. The V gene end was trimmed by 5 bases and the J gene end by 6 bases; junction bases not matched to a gene: 9. Germline CDR1 and CDR2: MNHNY and SVGAGI (reference sequence). The CDR3 loop spans 15 amino acids. The CDR3 DNA follows: TGTGCCAGCAGTCTACCTGGACAGGGGGGGGATGGCTACACCTTC. This gives the protein CASSLPGQGGDGYTF.

This clone was picked up a small number of times. The CDR3: CASSPWMQETQYF. The CDR3 region has the DNA TGCGCCAGCAGCCCATGGATGCAAGAGACCCAGTACTTC. The gene calls are TRBV5-1 and TRBJ2-5, with D hard to call. The ends were cut back, 4 bases at V and 2 bases at J, with 9 bases in the middle. The CDR3 length is 13 residues. Germline CDR1 reads SGHRS; CDR2 reads YFSETQ.

The rearrangement links TRBV27 to TRBJ1-1, with TRBD1 matching over 7 bases. The ends lost 5 bases at V and 5 bases at J; junction bases unmatched: 8. CDR1 MNHEY and CDR2 SMNVEV come from the germline V gene (reference sequence). The CDR3 length is 14 residues. This CDR3 is CASSVDRDRTEAFF. The CDR3 nucleotides are TGTGCCAGCAGTGTCGACAGGGACCGAACTGAAGCTTTCTTT.

The chain employs TRBV29-1 and TRBJ1-2; 9 positions agree with TRBD1. Trimming at V came to 7 bases and at J to 8 bases, leaving 17 bases not matched to a gene. CDR1 and CDR2 from the germline V gene are SQVTM and ANQGSEA. The CDR3 loop spans 15 amino acids. The CDR3 nucleotides read TGCAGCGCCGGGCCGACAGGGGGACTGTCGTGGGGCTACACCTTC. The encoded protein is CSAGPTGGLSWGYTF.

V gene TRBV7-2 combines with J gene TRBJ2-1, with TRBD1 matching 7 bases. Germline values: CDR1 SGHTA, CDR2 FQGNSA. Trimming removed 5 bases from V and 4 bases from J; junction bases left unmatched: 8. This CDR3 comprises 15 residues. The CDR3 bases are TGTGCCAGCAGCCCCCCAGGGACAGCGTACAATGAGCAGTTCTTC. Its translation is CASSPPGTAYNEQFF.

V gene TRBV21-1 combines with J gene TRBJ2-7. TRBV21-1 is an annotated pseudogene. The CDR3 covers 14 residues. The CDR3 sequence: CASMADGTLYEQYF. Here the CDR3 DNA reads TGTGCCAGCATGGCGGACGGAACCCTCTACGAGCAGTACTTC.

This rearrangement joins TRBV7-2 to TRBJ2-3; D tentatively reads TRBD1 or TRBD2 (5 bases each). CDR3 length: 14 amino acids. V was pared by 1 base and J by 6 bases, with 11 bases between. Germline assignment: CDR1 SGHTA and CDR2 FQGNSA. The CDR3 region has the DNA TGTGCCAGCAGCTTAGTGGGGGTCCGGGATACGCAGTATTTT. This codes for CASSLVGVRDTQYF.

The CDR3, as DNA: TGCAGCGTCTGGCTCCTAGCGGCTCAGTACTTC. The encoded protein is CSVWLLAAQYF. The rearrangement uses TRBV29-1 and TRBJ2-5, with TRBD2 matching over 7 bases. The germline CDR1 and CDR2 sequences are SQVTM and ANQGSEA. Unmatched junction bases numbered 9, after V lost 6 bases and J lost 11 bases. This CDR3 comprises 11 residues. Full variable domain (outside the CDR3, taken from reference TRBV29-1 and TRBJ2-5): SAVISQKPSRDICQRGTSLTIQCQVDSQVTMMFWYRQQPGQSLTLIATANQGSEATYESGFVIDKFPISRPNLTFSTLTVSNMSPEDSSIYLCSVWLLAAQYFGPGTRLLVL.

The chain has TRBV7-2 and TRBJ2-5; 9 nucleotides line up with TRBD2. CDR3 length: 14 amino acids. The V gene's germline CDR1 is SGHTA and CDR2 FQGNSA. V shed 3 bases and J 4 bases; nucleotides not matched to a gene: 3. This CDR3 is CASSFSGGTETQYF. CDR3 nucleotides: TGTGCCAGCAGCTTTAGCGGGGGAACAGAGACCCAGTACTTC.

V and J are TRBV6-1 and TRBJ2-3; D possibly corresponds to TRBD2 (5 bases). Germline CDR1 reads MNHNS; CDR2 reads SASEGT. This CDR3 has 16 amino acids. V shed 2 bases and J shed 0 bases, with 12 bases lying between them. The CDR3 nucleotides are TGTGCCAGCAGTGAAAGGGCGGGCTTTAGCACAGATACGCAGTATTTT. It yields the protein CASSERAGFSTDTQYF.

This clone has only a few counts. The CDR3 is CATSSWGADTQYF. The DNA of the CDR3 is TGTGCCACCAGTTCCTGGGGGGCAGATACGCAGTATTTT. This chain links TRBV15 with TRBJ2-3; tentative D call: TRBD2 (6 bases). The germline V gene has CDR1 LNHNV and CDR2 YYDKDF (reference sequence). Trimming removed 6 bases at V and 4 bases at J, with 11 bases between. The CDR3 has 13 residues. Full variable domain (outside the CDR3, taken from reference TRBV15 and TRBJ2-3): DAMVIQNPRYQVTQFGKPVTLSCSQTLNHNVMYWYQQKSSQAPKLLFHYYDKDFNNEADTPDNFQSRRPNTSFCFLDIRSPGLGDTAMYLCATSSWGADTQYFGPGTRLTVL.

V is TRBV14 and J is TRBJ1-5; D might be TRBD1 (6 bases). Trimming stripped 1 base from V and 2 bases from J, with 12 bases between. The CDR3 runs to 16 residues. The germline CDR1 and CDR2 sequences are SGHDN and FVKESK. CDR3 sequence reads: CASSQVSGQRNQPQHF. The CDR3 bases are TGTGCCAGCAGCCAAGTATCCGGACAGCGCAATCAGCCCCAGCATTTT.

This clone was found a few times. The J gene is TRBJ1-4, the V gene TRBV18; possibly TRBD1 for D (5 bases). The germline gives CDR1 KGHSH, CDR2 LQKENI. V was clipped by 3 bases and J by 4 bases, with 12 bases between them. The CDR3 runs 15 residues. Here the CDR3 reads CASSPFRDGNEKLFF. CDR3 nucleotides: TGTGCCAGCTCACCGTTCCGGGACGGTAATGAAAAACTGTTTTTT.

This clone was observed a few times. V and J are TRBV9 and TRBJ2-7, with D hard to call. Between the trimmed V and J ends, which lost 0 bases and 2 bases, there was a span of 12 bases. This CDR3 is built from 15 residues. CDR1 is SGDLS and CDR2 is YYNGEE in the germline V gene. Here the CDR3 DNA reads TGTGCCAGCAGCGTAGCCCGTAGCCCACCCTACGAGCAGTACTTC. Translated, it gives CASSVARSPPYEQYF.

The V and J genes are TRBV23-1 and TRBJ1-1; tentatively, D is TRBD1 (5 bases). TRBV23-1 is treated as an ORF (open reading frame) with a function not yet certain. The CDR3 extends over 14 amino acids. The ends were cut back, 4 bases at V and 4 bases at J, with 13 bases in the middle. CDR3: CASSRGLRVTEAFF. The DNA for the CDR3 is TGCGCCAGCAGTCGGGGGTTGCGAGTCACTGAAGCTTTCTTT.

This rearrangement joins TRBV7-2 to TRBJ2-1; D is possibly TRBD1 or TRBD2 (6 bases each). Germline CDR1 and CDR2: SGHTA and FQGNSA. Deletions cut 5 bases from V and 4 bases from J, with 15 bases between. The CDR3 has 15 amino acids. CDR3 DNA sequence: TGTGCCAGCAGCCGCTCGGCGGGACAATACAATGAGCAGTTCTTC. Encoded protein: CASSRSAGQYNEQFF.

J is TRBJ1-6 and V is TRBV11-2; TRBD1 is a possible D gene (6 bases). The CDR3 extends over 15 amino acids. In germline, CDR1 is SGHAT, CDR2 FQNNGV. The ends were cut back, 1 base at V and 7 bases at J, with 11 bases in the middle. CDR3 nucleotide sequence: TGTGCCAGCAGCTTAGTGGGGCAGGGGAATTCACCCCTCCACTTT. Protein sequence: CASSLVGQGNSPLHF.

The chain links TRBV7-6 to TRBJ2-7; D is possibly TRBD1 (5 bases). The V end lost 2 bases, the J end lost 3 bases, and 11 bases lay between the germline ends. The CDR3 consists of 14 residues. Germline lookup yields CDR1 SGHVS and CDR2 FNYEAQ. DNA of the CDR3: TGTGCCAGCAGCTTATCGCAGGGCGGCTACGAGCAGTACGTC. It codes for CASSLSQGGYEQYV.

The V call is TRBV4-3, the J call TRBJ1-4; D possibly corresponds to TRBD1 (5 bases). The ends were cut back, 0 bases at V and 8 bases at J, with 7 bases in the middle. Germline V CDR1 and CDR2: LGHNA, YSLEER. This CDR3 has 13 residues. CDR3 region: CASSQDKGEKLFF. The CDR3 region has the DNA TGCGCCAGCAGCCAAGACAAGGGGGAAAAACTGTTTTTT.

This chain connects TRBV4-2 to TRBJ1-2; D is undetermined. Trimming removed 4 bases at V and 4 bases at J, with 10 bases between. Per the germline V gene, CDR1 is LGHNA and CDR2 is YNFKEQ. This CDR3 spans 13 amino acids. CDR3 sequence reads: CASSPGPTYGYTF. CDR3 DNA sequence: TGTGCCAGCAGCCCGGGCCCTACCTATGGCTACACCTTC.

The rearrangement joins TRBV30 to TRBJ2-1; 9 bases match TRBD2. J gave up 7 bases and V 5 bases, and 3 bases lay outside the gene matches. Per the germline V gene, CDR1 is GTSNPN and CDR2 is SVGIG (reference sequence). The CDR3 contains 12 residues. The CDR3 DNA reads as TGTGCCTGGGCGGGGGGGAAGAATGAGCAGTTCTTC. It codes for CAWAGGKNEQFF. Together with reference TRBV30 and TRBJ2-1, the CDR3 gives the full variable domain: SQTIHQWPATLVQPVGSPLSLECTVEGTSNPNLYWYRQAAGRGLQLLFYSVGIGQISSEVPQNLSASRPQDRQFILSSKKLLLSDSGFYLCAWAGGKNEQFFGPGTRLTVL.

This clone was counted a few times. CDR3 nucleotides: TGTGCCAGCAGCTTGGCCGAGGCAGGAGATACGCAGTATTTT. This gives the protein CASSLAEAGDTQYF. The chain recombines TRBV5-6 with TRBJ2-3; the D is unclear. CDR1 and CDR2 from the germline V gene are SGHDT and YYEEEE. CDR3 length equals 14 residues. The V gene lost 0 bases and the J gene lost 5 bases, with 10 bases spanning the gap.

A few counts support this clone. Other DNA sequences in this specimen translate into the identical CDR3. This chain joins TRBV27 and TRBJ2-7; 9 nucleotides match TRBD2. Germline CDR1 MNHEY, CDR2 SMNVEV (reference sequence). CDR3 length equals 14 residues. V lost 3 bases to trimming and J lost 3 bases; unmatched junction nucleotides: 3. The CDR3 region is CASSLGRGGYEQYF. The CDR3 coding sequence is TGTGCCAGCAGTTTGGGGCGGGGGGGCTACGAGCAGTACTTC.

This chain joins TRBV7-2 and TRBJ2-7; a weak D match, TRBD1 (5 bases). CDR1 SGHTA and CDR2 FQGNSA come from the germline V gene. The CDR3 has 14 residues. Trimming pared 1 base from V and 4 bases from J, leaving 11 bases between. DNA for the CDR3: TGTGCCAGCAGCTTAGGGGGCAGAGTGTACGAGCAGTACTTC. Residues: CASSLGGRVYEQYF.